This T cell receptor beta chain was found in a study of blood T cells in healthy people across ages. Study observations and caveats: Naive CD4+ cell counts and diversity both ran higher in long-lived than in aged donors. Conclusively comparing naive with antigen-experienced cells was impossible with unsorted PBMCs.

Remarks on this clonotype: Its cognate antigen is unknown.

The CDR3 contains 14 residues. V was clipped by 4 bases and J by 2 bases, with 11 bases between them. Germline V CDR1 and CDR2: MGHRA, YSYEKL. Next came a second PCR, run for about 6 to 11 cycles, which used a sample-barcoded 5' primer along with a J-beta primer mix. Unique molecular identifiers of 12 random nucleotides labeled each cDNA. TCRdb used MiXCR to reprocess the 5' RACE reads, holding one entry per CDR3 protein. The data contain about 1.4 million distinct CDR3 sequences, 59% of them singletons. Extraction of total RNA produced a minimum of 6 micrograms from each sample. The sample consisted of blood. The receptor was isolated from a young man in good health. The chain carries TRBV4-1 and TRBJ2-5; perhaps TRBD1 as D (6 bases). This CDR3 reads CASSPRDTQETQYF. CDR3 bases: TGCGCCAGCAGCCCCCGGGACACTCAAGAGACCCAGTACTTC.